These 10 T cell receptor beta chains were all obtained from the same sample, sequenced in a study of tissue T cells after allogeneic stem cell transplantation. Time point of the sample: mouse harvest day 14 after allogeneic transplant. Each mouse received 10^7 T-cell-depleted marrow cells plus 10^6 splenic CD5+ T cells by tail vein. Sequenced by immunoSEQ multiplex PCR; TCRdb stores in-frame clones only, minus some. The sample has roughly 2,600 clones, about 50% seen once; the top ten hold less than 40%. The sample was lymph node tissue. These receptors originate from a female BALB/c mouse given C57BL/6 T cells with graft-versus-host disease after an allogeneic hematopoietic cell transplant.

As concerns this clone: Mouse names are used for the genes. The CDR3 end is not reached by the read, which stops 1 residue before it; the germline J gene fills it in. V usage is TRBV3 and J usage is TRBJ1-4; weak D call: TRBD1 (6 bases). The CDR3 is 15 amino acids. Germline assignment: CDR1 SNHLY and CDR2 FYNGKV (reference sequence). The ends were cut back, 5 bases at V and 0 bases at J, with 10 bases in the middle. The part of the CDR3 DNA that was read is TGTGCCAGCAGCATCACAGGGTTTTCCAACGAAAGATTATTT. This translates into CASSITGFSNERLF. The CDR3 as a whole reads CASSITGFSNERLFF.

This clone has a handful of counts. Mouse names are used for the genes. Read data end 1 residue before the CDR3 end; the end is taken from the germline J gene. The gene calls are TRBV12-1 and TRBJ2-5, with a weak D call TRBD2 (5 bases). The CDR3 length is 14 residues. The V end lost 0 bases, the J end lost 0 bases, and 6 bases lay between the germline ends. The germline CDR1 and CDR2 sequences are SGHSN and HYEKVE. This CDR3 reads CASSLVGNQDTQYF. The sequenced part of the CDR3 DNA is TGTGCCAGCTCTCTCGTGGGGAACCAAGACACCCAGTAC. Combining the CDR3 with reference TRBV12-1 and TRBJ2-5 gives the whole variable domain DSGVVQSPRHIIKEKGGRSVLTCIPISGHSNVVWYQQTLGKELKFLIQHYEKVERDKGFLPSRFSVQQFDDYHSEMNMSALELEDSAMYFCASSLVGNQDTQYFGPGTRLLVL.

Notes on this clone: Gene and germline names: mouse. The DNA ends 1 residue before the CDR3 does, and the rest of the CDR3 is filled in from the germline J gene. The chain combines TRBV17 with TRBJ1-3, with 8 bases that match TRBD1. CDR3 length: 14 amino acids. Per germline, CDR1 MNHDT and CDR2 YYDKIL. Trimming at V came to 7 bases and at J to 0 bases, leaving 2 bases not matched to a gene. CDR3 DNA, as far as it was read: TGTGCTAGCAAGACAGGGGTTTCTGGAAATACGCTCTAT. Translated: CASKTGVSGNTLY. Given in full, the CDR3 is CASKTGVSGNTLYF.

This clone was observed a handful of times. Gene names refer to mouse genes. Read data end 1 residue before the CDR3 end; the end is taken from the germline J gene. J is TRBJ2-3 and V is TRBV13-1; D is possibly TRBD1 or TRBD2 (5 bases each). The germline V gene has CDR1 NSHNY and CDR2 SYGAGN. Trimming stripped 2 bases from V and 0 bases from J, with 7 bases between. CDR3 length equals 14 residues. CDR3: CASSEGVSAETLYF. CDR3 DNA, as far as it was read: TGTGCCAGCAGTGAGGGGGTGAGTGCAGAAACGCTGTAT.

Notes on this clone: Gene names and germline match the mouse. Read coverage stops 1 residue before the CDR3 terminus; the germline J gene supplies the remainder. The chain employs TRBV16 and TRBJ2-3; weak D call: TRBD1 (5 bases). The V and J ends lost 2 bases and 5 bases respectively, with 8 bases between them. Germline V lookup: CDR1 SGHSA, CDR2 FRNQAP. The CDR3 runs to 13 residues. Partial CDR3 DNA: TGTGCAAGCAGCTTATGGAGGGGAGAAACGCTGTAT. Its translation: CASSLWRGETLY. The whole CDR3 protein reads CASSLWRGETLYF.

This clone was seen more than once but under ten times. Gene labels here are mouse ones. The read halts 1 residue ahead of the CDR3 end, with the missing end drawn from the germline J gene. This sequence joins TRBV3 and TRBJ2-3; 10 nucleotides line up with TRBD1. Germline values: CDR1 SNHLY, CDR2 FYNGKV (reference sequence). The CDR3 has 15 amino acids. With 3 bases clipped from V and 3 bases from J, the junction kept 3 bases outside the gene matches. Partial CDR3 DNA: TGTGCCAGCAGCTTCAGACAGGGGGCCGCAGAAACGCTGTAT. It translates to CASSFRQGAAETLY. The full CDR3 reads CASSFRQGAAETLYF.

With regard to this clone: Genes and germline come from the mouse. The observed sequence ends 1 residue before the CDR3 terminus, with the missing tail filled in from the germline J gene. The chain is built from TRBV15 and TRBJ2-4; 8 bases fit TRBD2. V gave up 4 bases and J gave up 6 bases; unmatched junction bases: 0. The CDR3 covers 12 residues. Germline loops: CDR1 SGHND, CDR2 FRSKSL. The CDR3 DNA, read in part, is TGTGCCAGCAGTTGGGGGGGCAACACCTTGTAC. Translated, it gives CASSWGGNTLY. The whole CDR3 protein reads CASSWGGNTLYF.

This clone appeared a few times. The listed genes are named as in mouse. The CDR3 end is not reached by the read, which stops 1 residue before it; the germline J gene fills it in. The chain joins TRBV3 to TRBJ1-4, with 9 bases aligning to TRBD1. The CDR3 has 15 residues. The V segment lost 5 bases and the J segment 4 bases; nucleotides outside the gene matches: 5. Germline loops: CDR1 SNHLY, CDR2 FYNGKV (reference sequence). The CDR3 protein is CASSPGQGNNERLFF. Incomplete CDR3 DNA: TGTGCCAGCAGCCCCGGACAGGGGAACAACGAAAGATTATTT.

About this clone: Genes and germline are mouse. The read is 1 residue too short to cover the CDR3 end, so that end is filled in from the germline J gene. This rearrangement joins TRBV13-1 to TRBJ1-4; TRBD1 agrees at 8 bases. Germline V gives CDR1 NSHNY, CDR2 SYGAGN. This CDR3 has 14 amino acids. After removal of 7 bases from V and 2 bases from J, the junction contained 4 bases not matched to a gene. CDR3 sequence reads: CASYGQGSNERLFF. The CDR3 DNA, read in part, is TGTGCCAGCTATGGACAGGGATCCAACGAAAGATTATTT. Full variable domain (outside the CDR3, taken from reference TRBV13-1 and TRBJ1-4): EAAVTQSPRNKVTVTGGNVTLSCRQTNSHNYMYWYRQDTGHGLRLIHYSYGAGNLRIGDVPDGYKATRTTQEDFFLLLELASPSQTSLYFCASYGQGSNERLFFGHGTKLSVL.

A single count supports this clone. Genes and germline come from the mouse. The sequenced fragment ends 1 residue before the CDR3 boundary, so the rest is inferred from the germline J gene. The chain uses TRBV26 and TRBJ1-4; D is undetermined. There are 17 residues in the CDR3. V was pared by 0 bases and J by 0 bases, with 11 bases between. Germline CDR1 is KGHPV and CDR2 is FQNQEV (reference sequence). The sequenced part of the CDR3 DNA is TGTGCCAGCAGTCTGTCACGGCACACTCTTTCCAACGAAAGATTATTT. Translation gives CASSLSRHTLSNERLF. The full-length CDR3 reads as CASSLSRHTLSNERLFF. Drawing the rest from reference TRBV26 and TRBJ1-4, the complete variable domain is NSKVIQTPRYLVKGQGQKAKMRCIPEKGHPVVFWYQQNKNNEFKFLINFQNQEVLQQIDMTEKRFSAECPSNSPCSLEIQSSEAGDSALYLCASSLSRHTLSNERLFFGHGTKLSVL.